This T cell receptor beta chain was captured by sequencing in a study of blood T cell repertoires in COVID-19. This clone is labeled medium-sized (0.01 to 0.1%). The CDR3 loop spans 18 amino acids. The germline V gene has CDR1 KGHSH and CDR2 LQKENI. V lost 0 bases, J lost 1 base, and 18 bases lay in between. Some clones are missing from TCRdb's copy, which holds only in-frame ones; the method was immunoSEQ multiplex PCR. The sample shows 130,000 or so clones, approximately 86% of them seen only once. Sequenced input: peripheral blood. The rearrangement joins TRBV18 to TRBJ2-5; TRBD1 might be the D (6 bases). The clonotype was recovered from a woman in her 50s who had recovered from COVID-19. In DNA, the CDR3 is TGTGCCAGCTCACCACCGGGGGCCAAACCATCGGGCCAAGAGACCCAGTACTTC. As protein: CASSPPGAKPSGQETQYF.